The present TCR beta chain was sequenced within a study of shared clonotypes between healthy human individuals. Genomic DNA from unsorted samples was obtained from around 100 million PBMCs (per sample). The CDR3 contains 13 residues. The germline V gene has CDR1 SEHNR and CDR2 FQNEAQ (reference sequence). Trimming stripped 1 base from V and 3 bases from J, with 6 bases between. In the study's own analysis: Filtering differed since immunoSEQ provided only junctions, with no quality scores. Method: immunoSEQ multiplex PCR; TCRdb's copy keeps in-frame clones and lacks some. The V and J calls and clone size come from that table; D and trimming were worked out from the DNA. Of fewer than 550,000 clones in the sample, over 75% are singletons; the top ten hold approximately 12%.

Material: PBMCs. V is TRBV7-9 and J is TRBJ1-1, with D unresolved. The origin of this receptor is a woman aged 40 to 50 in good health. Some clones in this sample may be carry-over from other donors' samples. DNA of the CDR3: TGTGCCAGCAGCTTAGAGGAGGACACTGAAGCTTTCTTT. This gives the protein CASSLEEDTEAFF.